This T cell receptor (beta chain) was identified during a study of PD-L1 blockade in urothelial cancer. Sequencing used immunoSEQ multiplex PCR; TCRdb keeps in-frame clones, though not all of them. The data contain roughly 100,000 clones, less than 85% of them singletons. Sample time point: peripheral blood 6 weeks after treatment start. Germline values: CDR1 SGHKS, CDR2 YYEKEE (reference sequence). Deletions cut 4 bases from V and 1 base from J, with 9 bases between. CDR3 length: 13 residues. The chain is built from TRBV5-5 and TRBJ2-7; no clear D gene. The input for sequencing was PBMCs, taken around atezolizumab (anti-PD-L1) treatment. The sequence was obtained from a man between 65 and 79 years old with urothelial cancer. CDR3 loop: CASSNFNSYEQYF. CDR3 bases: TGTGCCAGCAGCAATTTCAATTCCTACGAGCAGTACTTC.